The entry below describes one T cell receptor beta chain. These data originate in a study of T cell changes during pregnancy in multiple sclerosis. Clones were sequenced by immunoSEQ multiplex PCR, and TCRdb holds only the in-frame ones, with some missing. The sample carries around 30,000 clones, roughly 87% recorded once. The sequenced sample was CD8+ T cells from peripheral blood mononuclear cells, obtained in the first trimester of pregnancy. This clonotype originated in a female donor with multiple sclerosis, enrolled in a pregnancy study.

Here the CDR3 DNA reads TGCGCCAGCAGCTCGGACAGATTCTCCTACGAGCAGTACTTC. It codes for CASSSDRFSYEQYF. The J gene is TRBJ2-7, the V gene TRBV5-1; the D gene is possibly TRBD1 (6 bases). Trimming cost V 3 bases and J 0 bases, with 10 bases left between them. This CDR3 region has 14 residues. Germline values: CDR1 SGHRS, CDR2 YFSETQ.